Each of the 21 T cell receptor beta chains below was sequenced from the same sample in a study of shared clonotypes between healthy human individuals. TCRdb's copy holds only in-frame clones and misses some; the assay was immunoSEQ multiplex PCR. The data contain around 500,000 clones, about 85% of them singletons. The sample was PBMCs. The receptor source for this set is a woman in her forties in good health. Some clones in this sample may be carry-over from other donors' samples.

The CDR3 DNA reads TGTGCCAGCAGTGAAGACAGGGGTAATGAAAAACTGTTTTTT. It encodes CASSEDRGNEKLFF. V is TRBV6-1 and J is TRBJ1-4; TRBD1 matches 7 bases. The V gene's germline CDR1 is MNHNS and CDR2 SASEGT. With V trimmed by 1 base and J by 4 bases, 0 bases remained unmatched. There are 14 residues in the CDR3.

This chain uses TRBV7-9 with TRBJ1-2; TRBD1 might be the D (6 bases). The CDR3 sequence is 14 residues long. V was cut by 5 bases and J by 3 bases, with 13 bases left in between. Germline CDR1 is SEHNR and CDR2 is FQNEAQ (reference sequence). CDR3 protein: CASSRDNWDYGYTF. The CDR3 nucleotides are TGTGCCAGCAGCCGGGACAATTGGGACTATGGCTACACCTTC.

The chain recombines TRBV15 with TRBJ1-2; D uncertain. The CDR3 loop spans 16 amino acids. V lost 0 bases and J 4 bases, leaving 15 bases between the germline ends. Germline CDR1 and CDR2: LNHNV and YYDKDF (reference sequence). The CDR3 nucleotides read TGTGCCACCAGCAGAGATTTCGCGAAGTCTGTCTATGGCTACACCTTC. Protein: CATSRDFAKSVYGYTF.

The rearrangement joins TRBV11-2 to TRBJ2-7, with D perhaps TRBD1 or TRBD2 (7 bases each). The CDR3 totals 16 residues. V was clipped by 4 bases and J by 4 bases, with 20 bases between them. Germline CDR1 SGHAT, CDR2 FQNNGV. This CDR3 reads CASSSGGGTYSYEQYF. The CDR3 coding sequence is TGTGCCAGCAGCTCAGGGGGAGGGACGTATTCTTACGAGCAGTACTTC.

The chain employs TRBV10-3 and TRBJ2-5; 8 bases are shared with TRBD2. The J call may be incorrect, as the DNA end agrees better with TRBJ2-7. The CDR3 extends over 16 amino acids. The germline CDR1 and CDR2 sequences are ENHRY and SYGVKD. Here the CDR3 reads CAINLAGLPPGYEQYF. The CDR3 coding sequence is TGTGCCATCAATTTAGCGGGATTACCCCCTGGGTACGAGCAGTACTTC.

The chain combines TRBV2 with TRBJ2-1, with D tentatively TRBD2 (6 bases). The CDR3 covers 14 residues. Germline V gives CDR1 SNHLY, CDR2 FYNNEI. The germline V and J ends were trimmed by 3 bases and 3 bases, with 9 bases remaining between them. The CDR3 sequence: CASSEAGNYNEQFF. In nucleotides, the CDR3 is TGTGCCAGCAGTGAGGCGGGAAACTACAATGAGCAGTTCTTC.

The V and J genes are TRBV2 and TRBJ2-1, with 7 nucleotides matching TRBD1. Trimming cost V 5 bases and J 6 bases; bases outside gene matches: 10. Germline assignment: CDR1 SNHLY and CDR2 FYNNEI. The CDR3 is made up of 15 amino acids. CDR3 DNA sequence: TGTGCCAGCAGTCGCTTCCCGGGACAGCGCAATGAGCAGTTCTTC. Amino acid sequence: CASSRFPGQRNEQFF.

In its sample, this clone was seen once. A far larger clone is only one base removed, so a read error is likely. The chain employs TRBV15 and TRBJ2-7; TRBD1 agrees at 9 bases. CDR3 length: 17 amino acids. Germline CDR1 and CDR2: LNHNV and YYDKDF (reference sequence). The CDR3 DNA reads TGTGTCACCAGCAGAGATCTCATCGGACAGGGGACCTACGAGCAGTACTTC. This gives the protein CVTSRDLIGQGTYEQYF. Full variable domain (remainder filled in from reference TRBV15 and TRBJ2-7): DAMVIQNPRYQVTQFGKPVTLSCSQTLNHNVMYWYQQKSSQAPKLLFHYYDKDFNNEADTPDNFQSRRPNTSFCFLDIRSPGLGDTAMYLCVTSRDLIGQGTYEQYFGPGTRLTVT.

The chain has TRBV4-2 and TRBJ1-3; TRBD1 agrees at 9 bases. The CDR3 has 15 residues. Germline V gene data show CDR1 as LGHNA and CDR2 as YNFKEQ. Trimming at V came to 4 bases and at J to 6 bases, leaving 7 bases not matched to a gene. This CDR3 is CASSPGTGYENTIYF. In DNA form, the CDR3 reads TGTGCCAGCAGCCCCGGGACAGGGTATGAAAACACCATATATTTT.

The V and J genes are TRBV11-2 and TRBJ2-7; 9 nucleotides agree with TRBD2. CDR1 and CDR2 (germline): SGHAT, FQNNGV. There are 19 residues in the CDR3. V lost 5 bases to trimming and J lost 4 bases; unmatched junction nucleotides: 21. CDR3 nucleotide sequence: TGTGCCAGCAGCATAACGGGACTAGCACCGGGAGCGTATGGGTACGAGCAGTACTTC. It encodes CASSITGLAPGAYGYEQYF.

The V gene is TRBV15, the J gene TRBJ1-1, with TRBD1 identical over 11 bases. CDR3 length equals 14 residues. With V trimmed by 8 bases and J by 5 bases, 7 bases remained unmatched. CDR1 and CDR2 from the germline V gene are LNHNV and YYDKDF (reference sequence). The CDR3 DNA follows: TGTGCCACCGCCCCCGGGACAGGGGGGACTGAAGCTTTCTTT. Translated: CATAPGTGGTEAFF. Full variable domain (rest looked up from reference TRBV15 and TRBJ1-1): DAMVIQNPRYQVTQFGKPVTLSCSQTLNHNVMYWYQQKSSQAPKLLFHYYDKDFNNEADTPDNFQSRRPNTSFCFLDIRSPGLGDTAMYLCATAPGTGGTEAFFGQGTRLTVV.

As to this clone: Other DNA sequences in the same sample also yield this CDR3. This sequence joins TRBV11-3 and TRBJ2-1; TRBD2 aligns across 10 bases. Germline V gene lookup returns CDR1 SGHNT and CDR2 YENEEA. V was pared by 1 base and J by 3 bases, with 0 bases of the junction left unmatched. This CDR3 has 15 residues. The CDR3 sequence is CASSLGTSGYNEQFF. For the CDR3, the DNA is TGTGCCAGCAGCTTAGGGACTAGCGGCTACAATGAGCAGTTCTTC.

The CDR3 bases are TGCGCCAGCAGCACCAGGTCTAGCGGCCGCTACAATGAGCAGTTCTTC. Its protein product is CASSTRSSGRYNEQFF. This chain uses TRBV5-1 with TRBJ2-1; 7 nucleotides line up with TRBD2. The CDR3 runs 16 residues. V gave up 4 bases and J gave up 3 bases; unmatched junction bases: 10. Germline lookup yields CDR1 SGHRS and CDR2 YFSETQ. Based on the CDR3 plus reference TRBV5-1 and TRBJ2-1, the full variable domain is KAGVTQTPRYLIKTRGQQVTLSCSPISGHRSVSWYQQTPGQGLQFLFEYFSETQRNKGNFPGRFSGRQFSNSRSEMNVSTLELGDSALYLCASSTRSSGRYNEQFFGPGTRLTVL.

This clone was seen a single time. The DNA for the CDR3 is TGTGCCAGCTCCCAGAAAAACACCGGGGAGCTGTTTTTT. Protein sequence: CASSQKNTGELFF. The V gene is TRBV6-4, the J gene TRBJ2-2; D remains unclear. CDR3 length equals 13 residues. The germline CDR1 and CDR2 sequences are MRHNA and SNTAGT. The V end lost 8 bases, the J end lost 2 bases, and 9 bases lay between the germline ends.

The chain employs TRBV18 and TRBJ1-2; D is uncertain. Trimming shortened V by 3 bases and J by 1 base, and 9 bases separated the two germline ends. CDR3 length: 14 amino acids. Germline V gives CDR1 KGHSH, CDR2 LQKENI. The CDR3 region has the DNA TGTGCCAGCTCACCGCGGACGGATAACTATGGCTACACCTTC. Translated, it gives CASSPRTDNYGYTF. The full variable domain, completed using reference TRBV18 and TRBJ1-2, is NAGVMQNPRHLVRRRGQEARLRCSPMKGHSHVYWYRQLPEEGLKFMVYLQKENIIDESGMPKERFSAEFPKEGPSILRIQQVVRGDSAAYFCASSPRTDNYGYTFGSGTRLTVV.

This chain connects TRBV30 to TRBJ1-1; the D is unclear. The CDR3 is made up of 14 amino acids. Trimming shortened V by 6 bases and J by 3 bases, and 17 bases separated the two germline ends. CDR1 GTSNPN and CDR2 SVGIG come from the germline V gene (reference sequence). CDR3 nucleotides: TGTGCCTGCGTGGCAATCCCCACGGACACTGAAGCTTTCTTT. It codes for CACVAIPTDTEAFF.

J is TRBJ2-7 and V is TRBV6-1; TRBD2 is a possible D gene (7 bases). The germline CDR1 and CDR2 sequences are MNHNS and SASEGT. V was clipped by 8 bases and J by 2 bases, with 19 bases between them. The CDR3 contains 15 residues. CDR3 residues: CASRGGGGSAYEQYF. The CDR3 coding sequence is TGTGCCAGCCGGGGAGGGGGGGGCAGCGCCTACGAGCAGTACTTC.

This chain joins TRBV7-9 and TRBJ2-7; TRBD1 matches 9 bases. The CDR3 consists of 15 residues. Trimming at V came to 1 base and at J to 4 bases, leaving 5 bases not matched to a gene. Germline V lookup: CDR1 SEHNR, CDR2 FQNEAQ (reference sequence). CDR3 coding DNA: TGTGCCAGCAGCTTAGGGGTGGGACAGGGATACGAGCAGTACTTC. Its protein is CASSLGVGQGYEQYF.

The chain couples TRBV11-3 to TRBJ2-7; 7 bases map to TRBD1. V lost 4 bases, J lost 4 bases, and 1 base stayed unmatched. CDR1 and CDR2 (germline): SGHNT, YENEEA. The CDR3 is 12 residues long. CDR3 coding DNA: TGTGCCAGCAGCTACAGGGGTTACGAGCAGTACTTC. Protein: CASSYRGYEQYF. The whole variable domain, remainder taken from reference TRBV11-3 and TRBJ2-7, is EAGVVQSPRYKIIEKKQPVAFWCNPISGHNTLYWYLQNLGQGPELLIRYENEEAVDDSQLPKDRFSAERLKGVDSTLKIQPAELGDSAVYLCASSYRGYEQYFGPGTRLTVT.

The V call is TRBV7-9, the J call TRBJ2-7; the D gene is possibly TRBD1 (6 bases). Trimming took off 5 bases at V and 2 bases at J, with 13 bases between the two ends. The CDR3 is 14 amino acids. Germline CDR1 reads SEHNR; CDR2 reads FQNEAQ (reference sequence). The DNA for the CDR3 is TGTGCCAGCAGCCGTGGACAGTCTCCCTACGAGCAGTACTTC. Residues: CASSRGQSPYEQYF.

The V and J genes are TRBV15 and TRBJ2-1, with D possibly matching TRBD1 (5 bases). Trimming left V 0 bases short and J 3 bases short, with 9 bases between. CDR1 and CDR2 (germline): LNHNV, YYDKDF (reference sequence). There are 15 residues in the CDR3. The CDR3 region is CATSRDREIYNEQFF. The CDR3 DNA reads as TGTGCCACCAGCAGAGACAGGGAAATCTACAATGAGCAGTTCTTC.